This TCR beta chain originates from a study of blood T cell repertoires in COVID-19. Study-level background: Sites in the United States, Italy and Spain provided acute and convalescent COVID-19 samples. T cells, B-cell-depleted T cells, or PBMCs provided the cDNA or gDNA that served as material.

Authors' processing steps: For nucleated cells, counts were estimated from reference gene primer amplification. Assay used: immunoSEQ multiplex PCR; TCRdb lists only in-frame clones, some missing. V, J and clone size are those of that table, while D and trimming were read from the DNA. The sample consists of some 42,000 clones, about 90% of them appearing once. The receptor's source is a man between 45 and 60 years old with active COVID-19. Sequenced sample: peripheral blood.

CDR3 residues: CATLLAGLYNEQFF. CDR3 bases: TGTGCCACTCTACTAGCGGGCCTATACAATGAGCAGTTCTTC. This sequence joins TRBV28 and TRBJ2-1; 9 bases are shared with TRBD2. The CDR3 runs 14 residues. Germline V lookup: CDR1 MDHEN, CDR2 SYDVKM. Trimming cost V 10 bases and J 4 bases; bases outside gene matches: 8.